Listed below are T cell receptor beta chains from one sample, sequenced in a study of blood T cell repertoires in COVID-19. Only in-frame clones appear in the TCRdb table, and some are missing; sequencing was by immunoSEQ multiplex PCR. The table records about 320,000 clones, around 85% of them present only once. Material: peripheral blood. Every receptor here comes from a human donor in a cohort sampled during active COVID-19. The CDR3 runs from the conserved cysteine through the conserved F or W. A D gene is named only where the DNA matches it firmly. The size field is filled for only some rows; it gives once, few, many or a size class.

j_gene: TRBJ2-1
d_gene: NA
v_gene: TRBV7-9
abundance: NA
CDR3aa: CASSLPGRVDEQFF
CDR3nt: TGTGCCAGCAGCTTACCGGGCAGGGTCGATGAGCAGTTCTTC

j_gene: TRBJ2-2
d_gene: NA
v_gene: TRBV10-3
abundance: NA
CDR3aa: CAISESTRSRDTGELFF
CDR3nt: TGTGCCATCAGTGAGTCAACCCGGAGCAGGGACACCGGGGAGCTGTTTTTT

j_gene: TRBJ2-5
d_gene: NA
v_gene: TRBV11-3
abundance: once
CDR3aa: CASSIEVKETQYF
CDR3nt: TGTGCCAGCAGTATAGAAGTTAAAGAGACCCAGTACTTC

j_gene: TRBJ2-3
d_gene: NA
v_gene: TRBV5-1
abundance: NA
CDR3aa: CASSFESGGGTDTQYF
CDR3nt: TGCGCCAGCAGCTTCGAGAGTGGGGGCGGCACAGATACGCAGTATTTT

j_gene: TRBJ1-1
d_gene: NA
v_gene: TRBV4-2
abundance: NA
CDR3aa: CASSQASSQGTEAFF
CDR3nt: TGTGCCAGCAGCCAAGCTAGCAGTCAAGGCACTGAAGCTTTCTTT

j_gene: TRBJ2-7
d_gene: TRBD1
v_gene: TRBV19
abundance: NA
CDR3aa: CASSTRDSFSYEQYF
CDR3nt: TGTGCCAGTAGTACTCGGGACAGCTTCTCCTACGAGCAGTACTTC

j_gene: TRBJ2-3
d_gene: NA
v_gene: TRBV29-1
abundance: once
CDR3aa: CSVGGALTDTQYF
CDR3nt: TGCAGCGTGGGTGGGGCGTTGACAGATACGCAGTATTTT

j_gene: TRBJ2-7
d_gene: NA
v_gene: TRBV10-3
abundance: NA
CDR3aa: CAISVPGFSYEQYF
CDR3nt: TGTGCCATCAGTGTACCGGGGTTCTCCTACGAGCAGTACTTC

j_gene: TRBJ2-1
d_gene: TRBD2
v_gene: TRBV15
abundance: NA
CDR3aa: CATSRDGTSPREQFF
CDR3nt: TGTGCCACCAGCAGAGATGGGACTAGTCCTCGTGAGCAGTTCTTC

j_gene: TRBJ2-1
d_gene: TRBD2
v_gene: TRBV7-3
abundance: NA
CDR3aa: CASSPRGGPYNEQFF
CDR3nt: TGTGCCAGCAGCCCCCGGGGGGGGCCCTACAATGAGCAGTTCTTC

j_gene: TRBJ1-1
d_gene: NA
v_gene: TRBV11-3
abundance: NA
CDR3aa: CASSPEGDILNTEAFF
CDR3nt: TGTGCCAGCAGCCCCGAGGGGGACATCCTGAACACTGAAGCTTTCTTT

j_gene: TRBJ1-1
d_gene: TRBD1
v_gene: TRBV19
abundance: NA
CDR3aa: CASSIGQGGTEAFF
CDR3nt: TGTGCCAGTAGTATCGGACAGGGAGGTACTGAAGCTTTCTTT

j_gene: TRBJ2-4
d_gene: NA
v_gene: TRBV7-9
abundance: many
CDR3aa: CASSLDEGNIQYF
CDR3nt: TGTGCCAGCAGCTTGGACGAGGGTAACATTCAGTACTTC

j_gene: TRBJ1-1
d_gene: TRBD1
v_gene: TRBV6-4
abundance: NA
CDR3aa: CASSDSDRATEAFF
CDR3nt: TGTGCCAGCAGTGACTCTGACAGGGCAACTGAAGCTTTCTTT

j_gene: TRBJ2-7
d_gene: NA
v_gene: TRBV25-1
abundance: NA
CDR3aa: CASSPRTVAYEQYF
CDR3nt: TGTGCCAGCAGTCCACGGACAGTCGCCTACGAGCAGTACTTC

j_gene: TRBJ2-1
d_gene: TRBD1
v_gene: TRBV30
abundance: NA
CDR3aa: CAWQGQISYNEQFF
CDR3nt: TGTGCCTGGCAGGGACAGATCTCCTACAATGAGCAGTTCTTC

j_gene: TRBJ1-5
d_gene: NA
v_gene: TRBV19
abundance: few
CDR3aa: CASSPTLWSNQPQHF
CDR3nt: TGTGCCAGTAGTCCCACACTGTGGAGTAATCAGCCCCAGCATTTT

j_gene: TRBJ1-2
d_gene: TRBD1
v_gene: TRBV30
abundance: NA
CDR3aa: CAWSPGQSYGYTF
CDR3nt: TGTGCCTGGAGTCCGGGACAGTCCTATGGCTACACCTTC

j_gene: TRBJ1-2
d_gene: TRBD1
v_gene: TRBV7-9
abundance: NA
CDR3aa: CASSLTGPGTGTYGYTF
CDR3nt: TGTGCCAGCAGCTTAACCGGTCCCGGGACAGGCACCTATGGCTACACCTTC

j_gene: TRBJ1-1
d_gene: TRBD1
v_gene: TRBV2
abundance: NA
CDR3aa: CASTKDRDRGSAFF
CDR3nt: TGTGCCAGCACTAAGGACCGGGACAGAGGTAGCGCTTTCTTT

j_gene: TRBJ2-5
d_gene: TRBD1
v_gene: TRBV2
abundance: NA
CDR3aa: CASRGGWETQYF
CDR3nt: TGTGCCAGCAGAGGGGGCTGGGAGACCCAGTACTTC

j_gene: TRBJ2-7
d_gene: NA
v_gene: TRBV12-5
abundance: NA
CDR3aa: CASGLQGGSEQYF
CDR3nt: TGTGCTAGTGGTTTGCAGGGAGGTAGCGAGCAGTACTTC

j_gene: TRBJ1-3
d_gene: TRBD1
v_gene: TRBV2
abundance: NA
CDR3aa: CASIRGPGNTIYF
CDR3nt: TGTGCCAGCATTAGGGGGCCTGGAAACACCATATATTTT

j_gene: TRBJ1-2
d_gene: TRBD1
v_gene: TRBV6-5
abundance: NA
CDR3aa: CASSYRDRHYGYTF
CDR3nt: TGTGCCAGCAGTTACCGGGACAGGCACTATGGCTACACCTTC

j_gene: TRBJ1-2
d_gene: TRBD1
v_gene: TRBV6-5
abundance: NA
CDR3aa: CASTGQTGGTYGYTF
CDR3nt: TGTGCCAGCACGGGCCAGACAGGGGGCACCTATGGCTACACCTTC

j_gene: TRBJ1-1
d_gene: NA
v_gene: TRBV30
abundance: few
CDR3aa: CAWMVLVQGSEAFF
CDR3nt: TGTGCCTGGATGGTTCTAGTACAGGGATCTGAAGCTTTCTTT

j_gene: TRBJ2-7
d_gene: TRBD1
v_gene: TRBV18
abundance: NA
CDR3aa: CASSGQVDPYEQYF
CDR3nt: TGTGCCAGCTCAGGACAGGTGGATCCCTACGAGCAGTACTTC

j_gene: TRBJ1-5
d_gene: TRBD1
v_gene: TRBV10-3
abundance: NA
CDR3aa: CAISLGQGINQPQHF
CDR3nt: TGTGCCATCAGTCTGGGACAGGGGATCAATCAGCCCCAGCATTTT

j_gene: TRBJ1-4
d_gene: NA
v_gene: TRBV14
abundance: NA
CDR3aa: CASSQDGGATNEKLFF
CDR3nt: TGTGCCAGCAGCCAAGATGGAGGAGCAACTAATGAAAAACTGTTTTTT

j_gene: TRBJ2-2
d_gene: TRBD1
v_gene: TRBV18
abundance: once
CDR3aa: CASSPPPGTGGTTGELFF
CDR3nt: TGTGCCAGCTCACCACCCCCCGGGACAGGGGGTACCACCGGGGAGCTGTTTTTT

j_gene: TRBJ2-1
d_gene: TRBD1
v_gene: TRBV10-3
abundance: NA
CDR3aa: CAISGGQETYNEQFF
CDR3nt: TGTGCCATCAGTGGAGGACAGGAGACCTACAATGAGCAGTTCTTC

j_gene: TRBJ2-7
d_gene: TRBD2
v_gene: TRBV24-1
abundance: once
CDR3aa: CATSDTGTSGPYEQYF
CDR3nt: TGTGCCACCAGTGACACTGGGACTAGCGGACCCTACGAGCAGTACTTC

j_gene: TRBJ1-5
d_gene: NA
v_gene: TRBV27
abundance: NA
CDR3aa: CASSWAVNQPQHF
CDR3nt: TGTGCCAGCAGTTGGGCAGTGAATCAGCCCCAGCATTTT

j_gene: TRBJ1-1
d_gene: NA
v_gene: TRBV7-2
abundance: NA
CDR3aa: CASSLQGFSEAFF
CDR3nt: TGTGCCAGCAGCTTACAGGGGTTCTCTGAAGCTTTCTTT

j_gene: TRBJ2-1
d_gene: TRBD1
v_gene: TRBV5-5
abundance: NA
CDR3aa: CASSQGTVGEQFF
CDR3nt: TGTGCCAGCAGCCAGGGGACAGTGGGTGAGCAGTTCTTC

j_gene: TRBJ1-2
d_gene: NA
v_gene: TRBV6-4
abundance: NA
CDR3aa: CASTGMGGYTF
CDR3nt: TGTGCCAGTACAGGGATGGGAGGCTACACCTTC

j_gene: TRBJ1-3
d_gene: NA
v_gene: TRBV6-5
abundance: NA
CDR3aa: CASRLGTGNTIYF
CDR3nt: TGTGCCAGCAGACTCGGGACAGGAAACACCATATATTTT

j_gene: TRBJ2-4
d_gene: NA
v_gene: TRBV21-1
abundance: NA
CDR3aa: CASSNRITGQGPKLAKNIQYF
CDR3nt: TGTGCCAGCAGCAATCGTATAACGGGACAGGGCCCTAAGTTAGCCAAAAACATTCAGTACTTC

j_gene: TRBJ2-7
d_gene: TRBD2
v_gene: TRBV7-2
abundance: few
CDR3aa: CASRPRDYSYEQYF
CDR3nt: TGTGCCAGCAGACCCCGGGACTACTCCTACGAGCAGTACTTC

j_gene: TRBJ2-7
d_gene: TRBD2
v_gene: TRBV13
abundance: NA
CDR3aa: CASSILAGGNEQYF
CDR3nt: TGTGCCAGCAGCATTCTAGCGGGGGGGAACGAGCAGTACTTC

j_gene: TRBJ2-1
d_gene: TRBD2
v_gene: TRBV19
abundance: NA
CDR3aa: CASRMGLAGGGLSSYNEQFF
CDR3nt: TGTGCCAGTAGAATGGGACTAGCGGGGGGCGGTTTAAGCTCCTACAATGAGCAGTTCTTC

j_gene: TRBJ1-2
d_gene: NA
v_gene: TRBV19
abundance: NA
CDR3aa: CASRKTSGNYGYTF
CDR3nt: TGTGCCAGTAGAAAGACGTCGGGTAACTATGGCTACACCTTC

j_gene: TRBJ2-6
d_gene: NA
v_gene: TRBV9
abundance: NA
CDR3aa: CASSVAAGTANVLTF
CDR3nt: TGTGCCAGCAGCGTAGCGGCGGGGACGGCCAACGTCCTGACTTTC

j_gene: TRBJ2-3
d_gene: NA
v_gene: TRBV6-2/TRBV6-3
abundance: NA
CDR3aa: CASSYPIVPWAFLRTDTQYF
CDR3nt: TGTGCCAGCAGTTATCCTATTGTGCCGTGGGCTTTTCTTCGCACAGATACGCAGTATTTT

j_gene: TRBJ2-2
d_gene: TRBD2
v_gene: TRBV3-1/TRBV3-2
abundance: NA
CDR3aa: CASSQDRTSGGAFTGELFF
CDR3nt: TGTGCCAGCAGCCAAGATAGAACTAGCGGGGGGGCCTTCACCGGGGAGCTGTTTTTT

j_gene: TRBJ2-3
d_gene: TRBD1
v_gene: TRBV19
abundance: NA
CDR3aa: CASSSSGQGETDTQYF
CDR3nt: TGTGCCAGTAGTTCCTCGGGACAGGGGGAAACAGATACGCAGTATTTT

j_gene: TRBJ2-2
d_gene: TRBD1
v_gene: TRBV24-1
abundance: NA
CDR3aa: CATSDPGQGATGELFF
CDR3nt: TGTGCCACCAGTGATCCGGGACAGGGAGCCACCGGGGAGCTGTTTTTT

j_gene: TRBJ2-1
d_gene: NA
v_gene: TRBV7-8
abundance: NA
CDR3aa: CASSLVVRTASFKEQFF
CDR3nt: TGTGCCAGCAGCTTAGTCGTTAGGACAGCCAGTTTTAAGGAGCAGTTCTTC

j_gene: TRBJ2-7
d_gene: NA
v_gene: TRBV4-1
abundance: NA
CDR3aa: CASSQDVLDSAPYEQYF
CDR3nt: TGCGCCAGCAGCCAAGATGTGTTGGACAGTGCTCCCTACGAGCAGTACTTC